This T cell receptor (beta chain) comes out of a study of response to subunit inactivated influenza vaccine. Study-level points and caveats: New T cells are recruited in small numbers by each seasonal influenza vaccination, according to the authors' suggestion.

Notes on this clonotype: As yet, its antigen is unknown. Mismatch with germline at one junction end may stem from a read error.

MiXCR was run by TCRdb on the RT-PCR reads, yielding one entry per CDR3 protein. The sample comprises approximately 490,000 distinct CDR3 sequences, 6.5% to 8% of which are singletons, and around 13% rests with the top ten. CDR3 length equals 14 residues. Per the germline V gene, CDR1 is DFQATT and CDR2 is SNEGSKA (reference sequence). This chain connects TRBV20-1 to TRBJ2-1, with TRBD2 identical over 8 bases. This specimen was PBMCs from blood, taken less than 25 months after vaccination. The TCR originated in a man between 50 and 75 years old who received an inactivated influenza vaccine. The CDR3 loop is CSASRGGVVNEQFF. The DNA for the CDR3 is TGCAGTGCTAGTCGGGGGGGCGTTGTCAATGAGCAGTTCTTT.